The 4 T cell receptor beta chains given below trace back to one sample, sequenced in a study of regulatory T cells in long-lasting Graves disease (dated by TCRdb to the early 2020s). The library was prepared using multiplex PCR. For sequencing, an Illumina HiSeq 4000 was employed. To build TCR beta libraries, CDR3 regions were amplified by Arm-PCR using iRepertoire HTBI primers. TCRdb cleaned the public reads at Q25 with fastp, built clones with MiXCR and kept in-frame beta chains. CDR3 protein sequences are deduplicated, and each keeps its most common genes and DNA. The sample profile shows 400,000 to 550,000 distinct CDR3 sequences; about 16% of them were found once. In total, the top ten clones hold about 10% of the sample. The sample's time point label is to be understood as: newly diagnosed GD, antithyroid drugs for less than 3 months. RNA was extracted from PBMCs in TRIzol for both TCR sequencing and RNA sequencing.

The sample also formed part of further work on T cells in Graves' hyperthyroidism and ophthalmopathy.

The sequencing used peripheral blood mononuclear cells (PBMCs), collected at new diagnosis, from a patient treated with antithyroid drugs. These receptors originate from a woman aged 25 to 39 with Graves disease. Donor details come from another sample of the same person, matched by shared clones.

The sample holds a few counts of this clonotype. This chain connects TRBV6-1 to TRBJ1-2; no definite D call. Per germline, CDR1 MNHNS and CDR2 SASEGT. The CDR3 totals 12 residues. The V end lost 6 bases, the J end lost 6 bases, and 11 bases lay between the germline ends. The CDR3 DNA is TGTGCCAGCAGAGAGGGCAGAGATGGCTACACCTTC. Protein: CASREGRDGYTF.

To note about this clonotype: One base separates it from a far larger clone, so it is likely a read error. The rearrangement links TRBV27 to TRBJ2-5, with 11 bases lining up with TRBD2. J gave up 11 bases and V 8 bases, and 25 bases lay outside the gene matches. Germline CDR1 is MNHEY and CDR2 is SMNVEV (reference sequence). The CDR3 extends over 18 amino acids. In DNA form, the CDR3 reads TGTGCCAGCGGGACCTTGACTAGCGGGGTTAGGTCCTACAATGAGCAGTACTTC. Its protein product is CASGTLTSGVRSYNEQYF.

This clonotype was found many times. The rearrangement joins TRBV30 to TRBJ1-2; D gene uncertain. The CDR3 is 11 residues long. The ends were cut back, 0 bases at V and 7 bases at J, with 6 bases in the middle. Germline V CDR1 and CDR2: GTSNPN, SVGIG (reference sequence). In DNA, the CDR3 is TGTGCCTGGAGTGTGGAGGCTGGCTACACCTTC. It is translated as CAWSVEAGYTF.

This clonotype was found many times. The V call is TRBV25-1, the J call TRBJ2-3; TRBD2 agrees at 7 bases. Trimming at V came to 3 bases and at J to 0 bases, leaving 6 bases not matched to a gene. CDR1 and CDR2 from the germline V gene are MGHDK and SYGVNS. CDR3 length equals 16 residues. CDR3 nucleotide sequence: TGTGCCAGCAGTGACCAGGGACTACCCAGCACAGATACGCAGTATTTT. Protein sequence: CASSDQGLPSTDTQYF. Filled out from reference TRBV25-1 and TRBJ2-3, the complete variable domain reads EADIYQTPRYLVIGTGKKITLECSQTMGHDKMYWYQQDPGMELHLIHYSYGVNSTEKGDLSSESTVSRIRTEHFPLTLESARPSHTSQYLCASSDQGLPSTDTQYFGPGTRLTVL.